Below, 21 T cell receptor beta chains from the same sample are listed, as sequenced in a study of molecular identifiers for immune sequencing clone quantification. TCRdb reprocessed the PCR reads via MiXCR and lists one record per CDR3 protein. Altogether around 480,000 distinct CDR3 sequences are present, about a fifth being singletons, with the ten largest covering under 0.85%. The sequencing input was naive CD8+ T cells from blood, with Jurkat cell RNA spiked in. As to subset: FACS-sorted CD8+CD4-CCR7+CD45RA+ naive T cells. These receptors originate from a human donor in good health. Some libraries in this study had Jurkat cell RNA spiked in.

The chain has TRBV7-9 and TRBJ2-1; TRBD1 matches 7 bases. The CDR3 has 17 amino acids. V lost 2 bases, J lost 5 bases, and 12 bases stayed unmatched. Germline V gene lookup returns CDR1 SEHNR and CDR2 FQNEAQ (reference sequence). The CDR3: CASSLPAGGVPHNEQFF. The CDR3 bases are TGTGCCAGCAGCTTACCGGCAGGGGGAGTCCCCCACAATGAGCAGTTCTTC.

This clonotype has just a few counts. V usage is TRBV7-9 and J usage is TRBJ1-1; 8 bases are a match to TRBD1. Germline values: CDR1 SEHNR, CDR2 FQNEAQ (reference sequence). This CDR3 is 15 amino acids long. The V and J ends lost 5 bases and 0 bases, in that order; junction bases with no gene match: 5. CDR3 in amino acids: CASSHGTGLNTEAFF. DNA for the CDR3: TGTGCCAGCAGCCATGGGACAGGACTGAACACTGAAGCTTTCTTT.

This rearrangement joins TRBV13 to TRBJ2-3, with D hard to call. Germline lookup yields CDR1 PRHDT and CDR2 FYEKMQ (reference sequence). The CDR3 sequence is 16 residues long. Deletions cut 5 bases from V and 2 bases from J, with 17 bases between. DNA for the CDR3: TGTGCCAGCAGCCCGGTAGGTGCGGTACCCACAGATACGCAGTATTTT. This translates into CASSPVGAVPTDTQYF.

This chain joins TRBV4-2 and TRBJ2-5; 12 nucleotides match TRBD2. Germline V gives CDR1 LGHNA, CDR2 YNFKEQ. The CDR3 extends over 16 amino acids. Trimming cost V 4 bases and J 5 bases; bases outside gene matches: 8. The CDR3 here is CASSRRLAGVLETQYF. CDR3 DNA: TGTGCCAGCAGCCGCCGACTAGCGGGGGTTCTGGAGACCCAGTACTTC.

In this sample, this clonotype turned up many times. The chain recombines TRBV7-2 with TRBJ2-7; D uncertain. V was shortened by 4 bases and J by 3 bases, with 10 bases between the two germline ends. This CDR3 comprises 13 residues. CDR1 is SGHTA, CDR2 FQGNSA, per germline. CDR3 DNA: TGTGCCAGCAGCTCAAGTTTGAGCTACGAGCAGTACTTC. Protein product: CASSSSLSYEQYF. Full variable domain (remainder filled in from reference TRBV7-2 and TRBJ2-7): GAGVSQSPSNKVTEKGKDVELRCDPISGHTALYWYRQSLGQGLEFLIYFQGNSAPDKSGLPSDRFSAERTGGSVSTLTIQRTQQEDSAVYLCASSSSLSYEQYFGPGTRLTVT.

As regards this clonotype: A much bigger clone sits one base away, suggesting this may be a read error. DNA for the CDR3: TGTGCCAGCAGCTTAGAGGTGGCGGACAGCTCTGGAAACACCACATATTTT. It translates to CASSLEVADSSGNTTYF. The chain has TRBV7-6 and TRBJ1-3, with TRBD1 as a possible D gene (6 bases). Germline assignment: CDR1 SGHVS and CDR2 FNYEAQ. CDR3 length: 17 residues.

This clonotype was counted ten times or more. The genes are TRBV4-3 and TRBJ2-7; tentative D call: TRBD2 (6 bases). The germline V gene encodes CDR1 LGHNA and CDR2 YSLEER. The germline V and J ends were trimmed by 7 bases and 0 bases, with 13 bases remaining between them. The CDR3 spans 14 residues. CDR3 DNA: TGCGCCAGCACCCCCGGAGCGGGCTCCTACGAGCAGTACTTC. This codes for CASTPGAGSYEQYF.

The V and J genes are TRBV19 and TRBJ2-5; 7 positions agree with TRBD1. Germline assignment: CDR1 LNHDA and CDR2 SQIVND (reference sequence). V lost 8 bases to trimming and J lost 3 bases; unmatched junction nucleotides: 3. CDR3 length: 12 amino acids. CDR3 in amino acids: CASEGTEETQYF. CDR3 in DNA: TGTGCCAGTGAGGGGACAGAAGAGACCCAGTACTTC.

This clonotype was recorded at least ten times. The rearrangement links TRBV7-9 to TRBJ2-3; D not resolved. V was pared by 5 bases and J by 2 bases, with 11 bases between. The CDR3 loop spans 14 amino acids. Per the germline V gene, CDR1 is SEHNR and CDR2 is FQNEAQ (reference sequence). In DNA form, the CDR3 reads TGTGCCAGCAGCCCAACCCATAACACAGATACGCAGTATTTT. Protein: CASSPTHNTDTQYF.

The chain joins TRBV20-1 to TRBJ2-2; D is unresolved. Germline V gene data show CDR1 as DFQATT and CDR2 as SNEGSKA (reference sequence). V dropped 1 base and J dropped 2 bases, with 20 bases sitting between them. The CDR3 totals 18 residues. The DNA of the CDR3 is TGCAGTGCTAGAGCCCCCTACGGGCCCCAAGCCAACACCGGGGAGCTGTTTTTT. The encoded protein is CSARAPYGPQANTGELFF.

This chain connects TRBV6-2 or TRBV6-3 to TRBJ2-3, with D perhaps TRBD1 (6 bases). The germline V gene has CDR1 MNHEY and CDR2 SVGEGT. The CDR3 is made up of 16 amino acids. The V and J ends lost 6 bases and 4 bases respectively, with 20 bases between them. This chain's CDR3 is CASSLGRGVSADTQYF. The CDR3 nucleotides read TGTGCCAGCAGCCTGGGCAGGGGAGTAAGCGCAGATACGCAGTATTTT.

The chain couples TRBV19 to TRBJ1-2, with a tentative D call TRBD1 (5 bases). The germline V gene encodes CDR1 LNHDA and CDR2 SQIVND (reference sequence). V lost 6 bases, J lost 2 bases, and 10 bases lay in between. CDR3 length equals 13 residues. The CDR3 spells CASRKGRNYGYTF. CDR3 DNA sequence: TGTGCCAGTAGGAAGGGGAGAAACTATGGCTACACCTTC.

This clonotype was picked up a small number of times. The CDR3 bases are TGTGCCAGCAGCAAGACAGGACGCCCGGCTTATGGCTACACCTTC. Its protein product is CASSKTGRPAYGYTF. The gene calls are TRBV6-5 and TRBJ1-2; a weak D match, TRBD1 (6 bases). Trimming left V 6 bases short and J 5 bases short, with 19 bases between. CDR1 is MNHEY, CDR2 SVGAGI, per germline. The CDR3 loop spans 15 amino acids.

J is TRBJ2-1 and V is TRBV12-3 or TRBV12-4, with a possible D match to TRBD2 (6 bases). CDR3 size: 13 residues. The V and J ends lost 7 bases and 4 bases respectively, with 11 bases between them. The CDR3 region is CASNPSGYNEQFF. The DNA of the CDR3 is TGTGCCAGCAACCCGAGCGGGTACAATGAGCAGTTCTTC.

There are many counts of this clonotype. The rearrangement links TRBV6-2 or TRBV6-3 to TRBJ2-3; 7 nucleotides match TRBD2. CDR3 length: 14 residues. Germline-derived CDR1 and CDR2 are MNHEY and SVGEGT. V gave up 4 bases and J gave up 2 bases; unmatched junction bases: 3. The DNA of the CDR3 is TGTGCCAGCAGTTCCTGGGACTACACAGATACGCAGTATTTT. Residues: CASSSWDYTDTQYF.

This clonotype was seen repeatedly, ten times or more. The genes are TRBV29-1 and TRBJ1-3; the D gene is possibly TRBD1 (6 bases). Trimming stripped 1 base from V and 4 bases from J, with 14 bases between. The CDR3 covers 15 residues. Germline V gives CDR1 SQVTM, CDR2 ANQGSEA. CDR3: CSVEAHPDRGNTIYF. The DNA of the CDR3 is TGCAGCGTTGAAGCCCACCCAGACAGGGGAAACACCATATATTTT.

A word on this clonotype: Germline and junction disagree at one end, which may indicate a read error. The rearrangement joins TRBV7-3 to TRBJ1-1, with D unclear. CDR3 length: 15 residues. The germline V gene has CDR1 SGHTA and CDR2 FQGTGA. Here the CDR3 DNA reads TGTGCCCGCAGCTTAACGGCAGAGATGAACACTGAAGCTTTCTTT. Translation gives CARSLTAEMNTEAFF.

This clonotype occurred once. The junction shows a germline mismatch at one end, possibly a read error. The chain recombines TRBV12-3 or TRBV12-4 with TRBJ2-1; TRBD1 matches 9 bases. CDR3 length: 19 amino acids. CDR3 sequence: CASSLARTGGPSSYSEQFF. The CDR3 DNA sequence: TGTGCCAGCAGTTTAGCGCGTACAGGGGGCCCGAGCTCCTACAGTGAGCAGTTCTTC.

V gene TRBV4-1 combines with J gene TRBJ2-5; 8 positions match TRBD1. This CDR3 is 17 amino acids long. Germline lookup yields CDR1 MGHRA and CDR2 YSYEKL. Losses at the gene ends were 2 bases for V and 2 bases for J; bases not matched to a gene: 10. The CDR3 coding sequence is TGCGCCAGCAGCCAACTGATACCGGGACAGGAGCAAGAGACCCAGTACTTC. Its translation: CASSQLIPGQEQETQYF.

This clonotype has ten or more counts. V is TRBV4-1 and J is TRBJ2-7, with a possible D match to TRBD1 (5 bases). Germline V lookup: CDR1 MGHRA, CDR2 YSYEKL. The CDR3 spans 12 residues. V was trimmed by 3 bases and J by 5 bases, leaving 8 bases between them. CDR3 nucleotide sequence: TGCGCCAGCAGCCAGGGCAGGGACGAGCAGTACTTC. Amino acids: CASSQGRDEQYF.

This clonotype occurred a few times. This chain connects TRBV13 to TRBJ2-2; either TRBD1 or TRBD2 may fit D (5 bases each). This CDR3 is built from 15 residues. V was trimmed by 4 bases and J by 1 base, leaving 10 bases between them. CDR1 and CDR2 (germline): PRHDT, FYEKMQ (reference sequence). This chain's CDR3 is CASSSGPLNTGELFF. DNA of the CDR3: TGTGCCAGCAGCTCGGGACCACTGAACACCGGGGAGCTGTTTTTT.